This entry features one TCR beta chain sequence. This specimen belongs to a study of cytomegalovirus exposure and HLA in healthy donors. Primers for the PCR totalled 60 Vbeta and 13 Jbeta. Using immunoSEQ multiplex PCR, the repertoire was profiled, and TCRdb retains in-frame clones only, with some absent. The data show roughly 200,000 clones, over 70% seen once. This CDR3 spans 13 amino acids. Germline CDR1 is MNHNS and CDR2 is SASEGT. Trimming pared 7 bases from V and 10 bases from J, leaving 19 bases between. The chain combines TRBV6-1 with TRBJ1-1; a possible D gene is TRBD1 (5 bases). The clonotype originates from a male donor in good health and CMV-seronegative. Sequenced sample: PBMCs. The CDR3 region has the DNA TGTGCCAGCACTCAGAGCTGGCAGGGCGTAGCTTTCTTT. It translates to CASTQSWQGVAFF.